A single sample gave rise to the 17 T cell receptor beta chains below, sequenced in a study of CD8 T cells in ankylosing spondylitis. TCRdb reanalysed the 5' RACE reads using MiXCR and keeps one entry per CDR3 protein. The sample shows 150,000 to 200,000 distinct CDR3 sequences, more than 9% of them seen only once. The sample taken for sequencing was blood, either unsorted or a sorted T cell fraction (not recorded which). The receptor source for this set is a male donor with ankylosing spondylitis or in good health (not recorded which).

This clonotype was seen ten or more times. The V call is TRBV6-5, the J call TRBJ2-3, with TRBD2 matching 11 bases. V shed 2 bases, J shed 4 bases, and the junction held 14 bases outside the gene matches. Germline V gene data show CDR1 as MNHEY and CDR2 as SVGAGI. The CDR3 is made up of 19 amino acids. CDR3 protein: CASSYPLAGGQTRADTQYF. CDR3 DNA sequence: TGTGCCAGCAGTTACCCCTTAGCGGGGGGGCAGACCCGGGCAGATACGCAGTATTTT.

This chain links TRBV5-1 with TRBJ2-3; D gene unclear. The CDR3 extends over 15 amino acids. Trimming took 2 bases from V and 3 from J, leaving 13 bases between them. Germline V lookup: CDR1 SGHRS, CDR2 YFSETQ. The CDR3 DNA reads TGCGCCAGCAGCTTAGAGTCCCCGTGGACAGATACGCAGTATTTT. Translation gives CASSLESPWTDTQYF. The whole variable domain, remainder taken from reference TRBV5-1 and TRBJ2-3, is KAGVTQTPRYLIKTRGQQVTLSCSPISGHRSVSWYQQTPGQGLQFLFEYFSETQRNKGNFPGRFSGRQFSNSRSEMNVSTLELGDSALYLCASSLESPWTDTQYFGPGTRLTVL.

In this sample, this clonotype turned up many times. The V gene is TRBV6-5, the J gene TRBJ2-5, with no clear D. The ends were cut back, 0 bases at V and 3 bases at J, with 17 bases in the middle. The CDR3 loop spans 17 amino acids. Looked up from germline, CDR1 is MNHEY and CDR2 is SVGAGI. The CDR3 loop reads CASSYSGFGFAEETQYF. In DNA form, the CDR3 reads TGTGCCAGCAGTTACTCTGGTTTCGGCTTTGCTGAAGAGACCCAGTACTTC.

The genes are TRBV10-3 and TRBJ2-5; 11 nucleotides align to TRBD2. The V segment lost 3 bases and the J segment 3 bases; nucleotides outside the gene matches: 9. The CDR3 extends over 17 amino acids. Germline CDR1 reads ENHRY; CDR2 reads SYGVKD. This CDR3 is CAISDRGTSGFKETQYF. CDR3 coding DNA: TGTGCCATCAGTGACCGCGGGACTAGCGGCTTCAAAGAGACCCAGTACTTC.

The CDR3 bases are TGTGCCAGCAGTGAAGCTATGGGCCTTTACGAGGCCTACGAGCAGTACTTC. It encodes CASSEAMGLYEAYEQYF. V and J are TRBV6-1 and TRBJ2-7; D unclear. Trimming took off 0 bases at V and 2 bases at J, with 17 bases between the two ends. Germline CDR1 is MNHNS and CDR2 is SASEGT. This CDR3 comprises 17 residues.

In its sample, this clonotype ranks as medium-sized. The gene calls are TRBV10-3 and TRBJ2-2, with D perhaps TRBD2 (5 bases). The V end lost 3 bases, the J end lost 7 bases, and 15 bases lay between the germline ends. The CDR3 consists of 15 residues. Germline CDR1 and CDR2: ENHRY and SYGVKD. The CDR3 bases are TGTGCCATCAGTGACCCCCCCAGCGGAAACGGGGAGCTGTTTTTT. Protein sequence: CAISDPPSGNGELFF.

This clonotype was picked up a small number of times. This sequence joins TRBV2 and TRBJ1-5, with D perhaps matching TRBD1 (6 bases). This CDR3 has 15 amino acids. CDR1 and CDR2 from the germline V gene are SNHLY and FYNNEI. Trimming pared 6 bases from V and 1 base from J, leaving 13 bases between. The chain's CDR3 is CASRKRGASNQPQHF. The CDR3 region has the DNA TGTGCCAGCAGGAAAAGGGGGGCCAGCAATCAGCCCCAGCATTTT.

As to this clonotype: A read error may be the cause here, since a much bigger clone is one base away. The chain is built from TRBV10-3 and TRBJ2-3, with 7 positions matching TRBD2. Germline V lookup: CDR1 ENHRY, CDR2 SYGVKD. This CDR3 spans 14 amino acids. The DNA for the CDR3 is TGTGCCATCGGAAAAGGACTAGAGACAGATATGCAGTATTTT. Amino acid sequence: CAIGKGLETDMQYF.

This clonotype was seen only once. The chain combines TRBV12-3 or TRBV12-4 with TRBJ2-1, with D unresolved. The CDR3 contains 16 residues. The germline V and J ends were trimmed by 6 bases and 6 bases, with 21 bases remaining between them. The CDR3 bases are TGTGCCAGCAGAAGCATCAAGCCCCTCCAGTCCAATGAGCAGTTCTTC. Its protein product is CASRSIKPLQSNEQFF.

In its sample, this clonotype was seen many times. The rearrangement uses TRBV7-8 and TRBJ1-2, with D uncertain. The ends were cut back, 3 bases at V and 5 bases at J, with 13 bases in the middle. Germline V gene data show CDR1 as SGHVS and CDR2 as FQNEAQ. This CDR3 comprises 14 residues. CDR3 DNA sequence: TGTGCCAGCAGCTTGGGCAGGAGTGTTTATGGCTACACCTTC. Its translation: CASSLGRSVYGYTF.

The rearrangement uses TRBV20-1 and TRBJ2-7; 14 positions agree with TRBD2. The CDR3 has 13 residues. From germline, CDR1 is DFQATT and CDR2 SNEGSKA (reference sequence). DNA for the CDR3: TGCAGCACGACTAGCGGGGGGGCCTACGAGCAGTACTTC. Translated: CSTTSGGAYEQYF.

This chain uses TRBV12-3 or TRBV12-4 with TRBJ2-3, with 10 bases that match TRBD2. The V gene end was trimmed by 6 bases and the J gene end by 5 bases; junction bases not matched to a gene: 11. The CDR3 is 16 amino acids. CDR3 bases: TGTGCCAGCAGCCCCGTGGGACTAGCGTTGGGAGATACGCAGTATTTT. Translating it yields CASSPVGLALGDTQYF.

This clonotype was counted ten times or more. The gene calls are TRBV7-9 and TRBJ2-2; perhaps TRBD1 as D (6 bases). Trimming pared 4 bases from V and 2 bases from J, leaving 14 bases between. The germline gives CDR1 SEHNR, CDR2 FQNEAQ (reference sequence). CDR3 length: 16 residues. CDR3 sequence (DNA): TGTGCCAGCAGCTCCCCTTCGGGGACAAACACCGGGGAGCTGTTTTTT. Translating gives CASSSPSGTNTGELFF. The variable domain in full, completed from reference TRBV7-9 and TRBJ2-2, reads DTGVSQNPRHKITKRGQNVTFRCDPISEHNRLYWYRQTLGQGPEFLTYFQNEAQLEKSRLLSDRFSAERPKGSFSTLEIQRTEQGDSAMYLCASSSPSGTNTGELFFGEGSRLTVL.

This clonotype was counted at least ten times. The V gene is TRBV11-2, the J gene TRBJ1-1; 9 nucleotides match TRBD1. V was pared by 5 bases and J by 1 base, with 5 bases of the junction left unmatched. The germline CDR1 and CDR2 sequences are SGHAT and FQNNGV. The CDR3 spans 15 residues. The DNA of the CDR3 is TGTGCCAGCAGCATACAGGGGGCTAGGAACACTGAAGCTTTCTTT. It codes for CASSIQGARNTEAFF.

This clonotype was counted a few times. The chain employs TRBV30 and TRBJ2-7; a weak D match, TRBD2 (6 bases). The length of the CDR3 is 16 residues. CDR1 is GTSNPN and CDR2 is SVGIG in the germline V gene (reference sequence). The ends were cut back, 1 base at V and 4 bases at J, with 20 bases in the middle. The CDR3 loop is CAWSEMGGTALYEQYF. The CDR3 bases are TGTGCCTGGAGTGAAATGGGCGGGACCGCCCTGTACGAGCAGTACTTC.

This clonotype was seen many times. The chain joins TRBV6-1 to TRBJ2-1; either TRBD1 or TRBD2 may fit D (6 bases each). Per germline, CDR1 MNHNS and CDR2 SASEGT. V lost 6 bases and J 5 bases, leaving 14 bases between the germline ends. The CDR3 has 14 residues. CDR3 sequence reads: CASRGGLGNNEQFF. The CDR3 nucleotides read TGTGCCAGCAGAGGGGGGTTGGGGAACAATGAGCAGTTCTTC.

This clonotype has at least ten counts. The rearrangement links TRBV24-1 to TRBJ2-7; weak D call: TRBD2 (6 bases). Trimming removed 2 bases from V and 2 bases from J, with 12 bases in between. This CDR3 comprises 15 residues. Looked up from germline, CDR1 is KGHDR and CDR2 is SFDVKD. CDR3 loop: CATSDSRTTPYEQYF. The CDR3, as DNA: TGTGCCACCAGTGATTCACGGACTACCCCCTACGAGCAGTACTTC.